This entry concerns a single T cell receptor beta chain. The target antigen is unknown. The data belong to a study of T cell clones after liver transplantation. Study observations and caveats: Post-transplant time points were not standardized, so conclusions are preliminary.

The table came from immunoSEQ multiplex PCR; TCRdb's copy has only in-frame clones and leaves some out. The data hold under 90,000 clones, with under 90% observed a single time. The source material was CD4+ T cells from blood, sampled before liver transplant. The sequence was collected from a human donor who received a liver transplant.

The CDR3 region has the DNA TGTGCCAGCAGTCACCTACAGGTATCCGAAGCTTTCTTT. Encoded protein: CASSHLQVSEAFF. The rearrangement links TRBV6-6 to TRBJ1-1, with D possibly being TRBD1 (5 bases). This CDR3 is 13 amino acids long. With 5 bases removed from V and 8 bases from J, the gap between germline ends came to 15 bases. Germline assignment: CDR1 MNHNY and CDR2 SVGAGI (reference sequence).